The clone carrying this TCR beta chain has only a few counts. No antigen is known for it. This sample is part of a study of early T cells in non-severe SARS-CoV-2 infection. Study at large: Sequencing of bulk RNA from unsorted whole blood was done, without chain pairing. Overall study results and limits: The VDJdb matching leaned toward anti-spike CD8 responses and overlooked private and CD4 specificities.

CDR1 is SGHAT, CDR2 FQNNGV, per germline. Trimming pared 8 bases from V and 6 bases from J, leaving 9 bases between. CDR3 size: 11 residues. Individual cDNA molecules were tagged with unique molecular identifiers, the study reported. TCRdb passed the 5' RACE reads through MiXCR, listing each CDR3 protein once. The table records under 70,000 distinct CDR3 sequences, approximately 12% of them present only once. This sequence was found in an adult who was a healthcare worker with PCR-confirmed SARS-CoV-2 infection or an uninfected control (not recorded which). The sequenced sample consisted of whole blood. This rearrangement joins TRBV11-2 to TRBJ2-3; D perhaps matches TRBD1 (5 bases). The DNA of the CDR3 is TGTGCCAGCTTGAAGGGGGATACGCAGTATTTT. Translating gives CASLKGDTQYF.